Listed here are 20 T cell receptor beta chains from one sample, sequenced in a study of blood T cell repertoires in COVID-19. Some clones are missing from TCRdb's copy, which holds only in-frame ones; the method was immunoSEQ multiplex PCR. The table lists about 320,000 clones, about 90% of them singletons, with over 8.5% in the top ten. The sample consisted of peripheral blood. Receptors originate from a woman aged 25 to 39 with COVID-19, enrolled during active disease.

The chain is built from TRBV29-1 and TRBJ1-1, with D tentatively TRBD1 (5 bases). This CDR3 comprises 15 residues. CDR1 and CDR2 from the germline V gene are SQVTM and ANQGSEA. The V end lost 0 bases, the J end lost 4 bases, and 15 bases lay between the germline ends. The CDR3 DNA reads TGCAGCGTTGAAGACCAGGGCCTAAGTTTCACTGAAGCTTTCTTT. Protein sequence: CSVEDQGLSFTEAFF.

The V call is TRBV4-1, the J call TRBJ1-2; tentatively, D is TRBD1 (6 bases). The germline V gene has CDR1 MGHRA and CDR2 YSYEKL. The CDR3 consists of 15 residues. V lost 1 base to trimming and J lost 2 bases, with 11 bases between them. Here the CDR3 DNA reads TGCGCCAGCAGCCAAGGACAGGTCGAGAACTATGGCTACACCTTC. Its protein is CASSQGQVENYGYTF.

This chain uses TRBV2 with TRBJ2-3; 7 bases match TRBD1. V lost 6 bases to trimming and J lost 2 bases; unmatched junction nucleotides: 8. The CDR3 loop spans 15 amino acids. CDR1 and CDR2 from the germline V gene are SNHLY and FYNNEI. CDR3 bases: TGTGCCAGCAGCGGGACAGCCAGTTACACAGATACGCAGTATTTT. This gives the protein CASSGTASYTDTQYF.

V is TRBV30 and J is TRBJ2-2; 9 bases fit TRBD2. This CDR3 has 15 amino acids. Germline CDR1 reads GTSNPN; CDR2 reads SVGIG (reference sequence). V was clipped by 2 bases and J by 4 bases; unmatched bases: 5. CDR3 in amino acids: CAWSTGLASTGELFF. CDR3 DNA: TGTGCCTGGAGTACGGGACTAGCTAGCACCGGGGAGCTGTTTTTT.

The chain uses TRBV4-2 and TRBJ2-1, with D possibly being TRBD2 (5 bases). V was shortened by 5 bases and J by 0 bases, with 11 bases between the two germline ends. This CDR3 contains 15 residues. In germline, CDR1 is LGHNA, CDR2 YNFKEQ. In DNA form, the CDR3 reads TGTGCCAGCAGCTACGGACTGGACTCCTACAATGAGCAGTTCTTC. Its translation: CASSYGLDSYNEQFF.

J is TRBJ2-7 and V is TRBV3-1 (or the pseudogene TRBV3-2), with a tentative D call TRBD1 (5 bases). In germline, CDR1 is LGHDT, CDR2 YNNKEL (reference sequence). Trimming removed 0 bases from V and 2 bases from J, with 11 bases in between. The CDR3 runs to 15 residues. CDR3 protein: CASSQDPGYPYEQYF. The CDR3 coding sequence is TGTGCCAGCAGCCAAGATCCAGGGTATCCCTACGAGCAGTACTTC.

This rearrangement joins TRBV27 to TRBJ1-6, with 7 bases that match TRBD1. The J segment lost 8 bases and the V segment lost 8 bases, leaving 15 bases of the junction unmatched. Germline assignment: CDR1 MNHEY and CDR2 SMNVEV (reference sequence). The CDR3 consists of 16 residues. The CDR3 nucleotides read TGTGCCAGCGGAGAGATATTGACAGGGATTGATTCACCCCTCCACTTT. Amino acid sequence: CASGEILTGIDSPLHF.

The rearrangement links TRBV18 to TRBJ1-1; 8 nucleotides align to TRBD1. V was clipped by 4 bases and J by 1 base; unmatched bases: 8. CDR3 size: 16 residues. Germline V gene sequence: CDR1 KGHSH, CDR2 LQKENI. This CDR3 reads CASSLGQGSANTEAFF. The CDR3 nucleotides read TGTGCCAGCTCACTAGGACAGGGTAGCGCGAACACTGAAGCTTTCTTT.

The rearrangement uses TRBV25-1 and TRBJ1-2; D call uncertain. CDR3 size: 13 residues. CDR1 and CDR2 (germline): MGHDK, SYGVNS. With 2 bases removed from V and 4 bases from J, the gap between germline ends came to 8 bases. CDR3 in amino acids: CASSEGGLYGYTF. As DNA, the CDR3 is TGTGCCAGCAGTGAAGGAGGTCTCTATGGCTACACCTTC.

The chain is built from TRBV10-3 and TRBJ1-1; 8 nucleotides line up with TRBD1. This CDR3 has 15 residues. The ends lost 6 bases at V and 4 bases at J; junction bases unmatched: 10. CDR1 is ENHRY and CDR2 is SYGVKD in the germline V gene. The CDR3 DNA follows: TGTGCCATCAGGGGGACAGGCTTAGGTCCCACTGAAGCTTTCTTT. It codes for CAIRGTGLGPTEAFF.

This chain links TRBV3-1 (or the pseudogene TRBV3-2) with TRBJ1-1; TRBD1 aligns across 7 bases. The V segment lost 1 base and the J segment 0 bases; nucleotides outside the gene matches: 11. The CDR3 covers 18 residues. Germline assignment: CDR1 LGHDT and CDR2 YNNKEL (reference sequence). The CDR3 DNA follows: TGTGCCAGCAGCCAAGTTTCTTTCGGGACAGCCCTGAACACTGAAGCTTTCTTT. Its translation: CASSQVSFGTALNTEAFF.

This rearrangement joins TRBV28 to TRBJ1-2, with D maybe TRBD1 (6 bases). Trimming took 5 bases from V and 5 from J, leaving 9 bases between them. CDR3 size: 12 residues. Per germline, CDR1 MDHEN and CDR2 SYDVKM. In DNA form, the CDR3 reads TGTGCCAGCAGTGCGACAGGTTATGGCTACACCTTC. This sequence encodes CASSATGYGYTF.

V and J are TRBV27 and TRBJ1-1; 8 bases line up with TRBD1. After removal of 6 bases from V and 0 bases from J, the junction contained 6 bases not matched to a gene. This CDR3 spans 15 amino acids. Germline CDR1 reads MNHEY; CDR2 reads SMNVEV (reference sequence). Here the CDR3 DNA reads TGTGCCAGCAGGCGGGACAGGCATCTGAACACTGAAGCTTTCTTT. Translated, it gives CASRRDRHLNTEAFF.

This CDR3 reads CASSQDLQGADTEAFF. DNA for the CDR3: TGTGCCAGCAGCCAAGATTTGCAGGGGGCCGACACTGAAGCTTTCTTT. V usage is TRBV4-2 and J usage is TRBJ1-1; 8 bases are shared with TRBD1. The CDR3 contains 16 residues. Germline trimming cut 0 bases from V and 3 bases from J; bases unmatched to any gene: 6. CDR1 and CDR2 (germline): LGHNA, YNFKEQ.

The V gene is TRBV9, the J gene TRBJ2-7, with D unresolved. Per germline, CDR1 SGDLS and CDR2 YYNGEE. The CDR3 is made up of 14 amino acids. V was cut by 2 bases and J by 0 bases, with 9 bases left in between. This CDR3 reads CASSVSPSSYEQYF. The CDR3 DNA reads TGTGCCAGCAGCGTTAGCCCCAGCTCCTACGAGCAGTACTTC.

The genes are TRBV5-3 and TRBJ2-3; 13 bases agree with TRBD2. TRBV5-3 is filed as an ORF, its function uncertain. J gave up 5 bases and V 0 bases, and 0 bases lay outside the gene matches. The CDR3 loop spans 15 amino acids. The CDR3 sequence: CARSLGLAGGDTQYF. DNA of the CDR3: TGTGCCAGAAGCTTGGGACTAGCGGGGGGAGATACGCAGTATTTT.

The chain joins TRBV29-1 to TRBJ1-2, with D possibly TRBD1 on 6 matching bases. Between the trimmed V and J ends, which lost 1 base and 1 base, there was a span of 13 bases. Germline CDR1 reads SQVTM; CDR2 reads ANQGSEA. The CDR3 is 15 residues long. The CDR3 coding sequence is TGCAGCGTTGAAGCAGAGGGGGGGCTTAACTATGGCTACACCTTC. Translating it yields CSVEAEGGLNYGYTF.

This rearrangement joins TRBV15 to TRBJ2-5, with 12 bases lining up with TRBD2. Germline trimming cut 2 bases from V and 1 base from J; bases unmatched to any gene: 14. CDR3 length: 20 residues. In germline, CDR1 is LNHNV, CDR2 YYDKDF (reference sequence). For the CDR3, the DNA is TGTGCCACCAGCAGATTGGGCACTAGCGGGGGGCCCTGGTTCCAAGAGACCCAGTACTTC. It codes for CATSRLGTSGGPWFQETQYF. Filled out from reference TRBV15 and TRBJ2-5, the complete variable domain reads DAMVIQNPRYQVTQFGKPVTLSCSQTLNHNVMYWYQQKSSQAPKLLFHYYDKDFNNEADTPDNFQSRRPNTSFCFLDIRSPGLGDTAMYLCATSRLGTSGGPWFQETQYFGPGTRLLVL.

The chain has TRBV28 and TRBJ2-2; 8 bases line up with TRBD1. This CDR3 region has 18 residues. Germline V gives CDR1 MDHEN, CDR2 SYDVKM. V lost 3 bases and J lost 7; bases outside the gene matches: 16. The CDR3 protein is CASSFFRDRSFRGGELFF. CDR3 in DNA: TGTGCCAGCAGTTTTTTCCGGGACAGGTCGTTCAGGGGCGGGGAGCTGTTTTTT.

The J gene is TRBJ2-2, the V gene TRBV7-2; D possibly corresponds to TRBD2 (6 bases). CDR3 length equals 15 residues. V lost 5 bases and J 1 base, leaving 11 bases between the germline ends. Per the germline V gene, CDR1 is SGHTA and CDR2 is FQGNSA. CDR3 amino acids: CASSTWDLNTGELFF. DNA of the CDR3: TGTGCCAGCAGCACCTGGGACTTGAACACCGGGGAGCTGTTTTTT.